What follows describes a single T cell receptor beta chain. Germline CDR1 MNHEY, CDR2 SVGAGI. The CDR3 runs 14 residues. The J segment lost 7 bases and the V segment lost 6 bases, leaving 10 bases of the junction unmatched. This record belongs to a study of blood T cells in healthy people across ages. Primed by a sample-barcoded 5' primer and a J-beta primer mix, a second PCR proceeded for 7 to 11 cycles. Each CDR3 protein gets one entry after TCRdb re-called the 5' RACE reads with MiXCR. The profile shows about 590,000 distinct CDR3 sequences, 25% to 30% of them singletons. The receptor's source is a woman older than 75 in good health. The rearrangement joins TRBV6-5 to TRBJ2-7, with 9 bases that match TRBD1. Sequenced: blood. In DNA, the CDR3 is TGTGCCAGCAGGGACACAGGGGGCGCGGGTGAGCAGTACTTC. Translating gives CASRDTGGAGEQYF.